This TCR beta chain was captured by sequencing in a study of T cells in Graves' hyperthyroidism and ophthalmopathy. The table lists this clonotype with a count of one. Amplified TCR beta CDR3 regions came from RNA transcripts. Researchers ran a first-round RT-PCR on the TCR CDR3 using the HTBI primer set. TCRdb re-called the multiplex PCR reads through MiXCR, storing one row per CDR3 protein. This table has about 710,000 distinct CDR3 sequences, roughly 15% appearing once. The sequence was collected from a man younger than 35 with Graves' hyperthyroidism. Material for sequencing was blood.

CDR3 coding DNA: TGCAGTGCTAGGTCGGGACTAGCTGACAATGAGCAGTTCTTC. This encodes CSARSGLADNEQFF. The genes are TRBV20-1 and TRBJ2-1, with TRBD2 identical over 9 bases. J lost 5 bases, V lost 3 bases, and 5 bases had no gene match. Germline V gives CDR1 DFQATT, CDR2 SNEGSKA (reference sequence). This CDR3 contains 14 residues.